A selection of T cell receptor beta chains follows, all from one sample in a study of cytomegalovirus exposure and HLA in healthy donors. Sequencing used immunoSEQ multiplex PCR; TCRdb keeps in-frame clones, though not all of them. The data contain 300,000 or so clones, 84% of them singletons. Specimen: PBMCs. The receptors shown here come from a woman aged 40 to 50 in good health and CMV-seropositive. CDR3s include the opening cysteine and the closing phenylalanine or tryptophan. A D gene is named only where the DNA matches it firmly. A clone size is listed for some rows: how often the clone was seen (once, few, many), or a class if it is expanded.

size | J | D | V | DNA | CDR3
NA | TRBJ1-2 | NA | TRBV5-4 | TGTGCCAGCAGCTCAGACAGACGTGGCTACACCTTC | CASSSDRRGYTF
NA | TRBJ2-2 | NA | TRBV28 | TGTGCCAGCAGTATACTAGGCACCGGGGAGCTGTTTTTT | CASSILGTGELFF
NA | TRBJ1-2 | TRBD1 | TRBV4-3 | TGCGCCAGCAGCCACCCGGGACAGGGGGCAGGCTATGGCTACACCTTC | CASSHPGQGAGYGYTF
NA | TRBJ1-1 | TRBD1 | TRBV15 | TGTGCCACCAGCAGAAAGGGGGCCAACACTGAAGCTTTCTTT | CATSRKGANTEAFF
NA | TRBJ1-2 | NA | TRBV6-5 | TGTGCCAGCAGTTCAGGTGTGGCTCGACAGCCCTATGGCTACACCTTC | CASSSGVARQPYGYTF
NA | TRBJ2-7 | TRBD2 | TRBV28 | TGTGCCAGCAGTTCTAGCGGGAGTGTCTACGAGCAGTACTTC | CASSSSGSVYEQYF
once | TRBJ2-7 | TRBD1 | TRBV6-5 | TGTGCCAGCACCCCGGGACAGGGAGCGGGCGAGCAGTACTTC | CASTPGQGAGEQYF
NA | TRBJ2-1 | NA | TRBV6-6 | TGTGCCAGCAGTCCCCCGGGGGAGAATGAGCAGTTCTTC | CASSPPGENEQFF
once | TRBJ1-1 | NA | TRBV6-1 | TGTGCCAGCAGTGATCGAACAGTATCCATGAACACTGAAGCTTTCTTT | CASSDRTVSMNTEAFF
NA | TRBJ2-7 | TRBD1 | TRBV30 | TGTGCCTGGTCCTCGACAGGGGTATTCCGAAACGCGCAGTACTTC | CAWSSTGVFRNAQYF